A selection of T cell receptor beta chains follows, all from one sample in a study of T cell responses to AZD1222 COVID-19 vaccine. Some clones are missing from TCRdb's copy, which holds only in-frame ones; the method was immunoSEQ multiplex PCR. The sample has some 150,000 clones; about 88% are singletons. This specimen was peripheral blood, taken on day 0 of AZD1222 vaccination. These receptors originate from an adult in good health. The CDR3 runs from the conserved cysteine through the conserved F or W. A D gene is named only where the DNA matches it firmly. Rows give clone size only sometimes, using once, few, many, or a class for an expanded clone.

clone size	D gene	CDR3 length	V gene	J gene	CDR3 protein	CDR3 DNA
NA	NA	16	TRBV5-5	TRBJ1-2	CASSSHRGDSGYGYTF	TGTGCCAGCAGCAGCCACCGGGGCGACAGCGGCTATGGCTACACCTTC
once	NA	12	TRBV9	TRBJ2-1	CASSVGYNEQFF	TGTGCCAGCAGCGTAGGATACAATGAGCAGTTCTTC
NA	TRBD2	15	TRBV7-3	TRBJ2-1	CASSFPGRDYNEQFF	TGTGCCAGCAGCTTCCCCGGGAGGGACTACAATGAGCAGTTCTTC
few	TRBD2	17	TRBV3-1/TRBV3-2	TRBJ2-5	CASSQDLGEGPRETQYF	TGTGCCAGCAGCCAAGATCTGGGGGAGGGCCCACGGGAGACCCAGTACTTC
NA	TRBD2	14	TRBV19	TRBJ2-7	CASSNAGGAYEQYF	TGTGCCAGTAGTAACGCGGGGGGGGCCTACGAGCAGTACTTC
NA	NA	16	TRBV6-5	TRBJ2-6	CASSYSLASGANVLTF	TGTGCCAGCAGTTACTCATTAGCCTCTGGGGCCAACGTCCTGACTTTC
NA	NA	14	TRBV5-4	TRBJ1-4	CASSFGRANEKLFF	TGTGCCAGCAGCTTCGGGAGGGCTAATGAAAAACTGTTTTTT
NA	TRBD2	16	TRBV19	TRBJ2-7	CASSPRRAGGRYEQYF	TGTGCCAGTAGCCCAAGGCGTGCGGGAGGACGGTACGAGCAGTACTTC
NA	TRBD2	19	TRBV3-1/TRBV3-2	TRBJ2-4	CASSRHGRGASPAKNIQYF	TGTGCCAGCAGCCGCCACGGGCGGGGGGCCTCTCCGGCCAAAAACATTCAGTACTTC
NA	NA	13	TRBV18	TRBJ1-4	CASSLGLNEKLFF	TGTGCCAGCTCACTGGGGCTTAATGAAAAACTGTTTTTT
NA	NA	13	TRBV5-1	TRBJ1-3	CASSLGSGNTIYF	TGCGCCAGCAGCTTGGGGAGTGGAAACACCATATATTTT
NA	TRBD1	17	TRBV25-1	TRBJ1-6	CASSEMTGTGHNSPLHF	TGTGCCAGCAGTGAAATGACCGGGACAGGCCATAATTCACCCCTCCACTTT
few	NA	12	TRBV12-3/TRBV12-4	TRBJ1-5	CASSLAGQPQHF	TGTGCCAGCAGTTTAGCTGGGCAGCCCCAGCATTTT
NA	NA	14	TRBV5-1	TRBJ2-7	CASSLDREGGEQYF	TGCGCCAGCAGCCTGGACAGGGAGGGAGGGGAGCAGTACTTC
NA	TRBD1	12	TRBV29-1	TRBJ2-5	CSGRGPVETQYF	TGCAGCGGTAGGGGGCCAGTGGAGACCCAGTACTTC
NA	NA	13	TRBV29-1	TRBJ1-2	CSVETRANYGYTF	TGCAGCGTTGAAACCAGGGCGAACTATGGCTACACCTTC
NA	TRBD2	15	TRBV15	TRBJ2-7	CATSKSGVESYEQYF	TGTGCCACCAGCAAAAGCGGGGTAGAGTCCTACGAGCAGTACTTC
NA	NA	14	TRBV6-4	TRBJ2-1	CASSDSNPGTKQFF	TGTGCCAGCAGTGACTCGAACCCCGGGACAAAGCAGTTCTTC
once	NA	15	TRBV5-1	TRBJ1-4	CASSLSRGANEKLFF	TGCGCCAGCAGCTTGTCCAGGGGTGCTAATGAAAAACTGTTTTTT
NA	TRBD1	16	TRBV19	TRBJ1-6	CASSGSRGQFNSPLHF	TGTGCCAGTAGTGGATCTAGGGGACAGTTTAATTCACCCCTCCACTTT
once	NA	10	TRBV20-1	TRBJ1-1	CSARAPSAFF	TGCAGTGCTAGGGCCCCGTCGGCTTTCTTT
NA	NA	14	TRBV18	TRBJ2-4	CASHMGSAKNIQYF	TGTGCCAGCCACATGGGGTCGGCCAAAAACATTCAGTACTTC
NA	NA	17	TRBV6-4	TRBJ2-1	CASSSLGARGSYNEQFF	TGTGCCAGCAGCAGCCTCGGGGCGAGAGGCTCCTACAATGAGCAGTTCTTC
NA	NA	13	TRBV2	TRBJ2-1	CASSEAGLYEQFF	TGTGCCAGCAGTGAAGCGGGCCTATACGAGCAGTTCTTC
NA	NA	15	TRBV10-3	TRBJ2-1	CAISEPKSSYNEQFF	TGTGCCATCAGTGAGCCTAAAAGCTCCTACAATGAGCAGTTCTTC
NA	NA	15	TRBV3-1/TRBV3-2	TRBJ1-5	CASSQGGRVNQPQHF	TGTGCCAGCAGCCAAGGTGGCAGGGTAAATCAGCCCCAGCATTTT
NA	NA	14	TRBV5-1	TRBJ1-1	CASSLSGGNTEAFF	TGCGCCAGCAGCTTATCCGGGGGGAACACTGAAGCTTTCTTT
NA	NA	14	TRBV18	TRBJ1-1	CASSPYGANTEAFF	TGTGCCAGCTCACCATACGGGGCGAACACTGAAGCTTTCTTT
NA	NA	12	TRBV12-5	TRBJ2-1	CASGLGINEQFF	TGTGCTAGTGGTTTGGGGATAAATGAGCAGTTCTTC
NA	NA	13	TRBV6-5	TRBJ2-3	CASSLYGTDTQYF	TGTGCCAGCAGTCTCTACGGCACAGATACGCAGTATTTT
few	NA	16	TRBV5-6	TRBJ1-1	CASSWRLWGPNTEAFF	TGTGCCAGCAGCTGGAGGCTTTGGGGACCGAACACTGAAGCTTTCTTT
NA	TRBD2	17	TRBV27	TRBJ2-3	CASSSRESGILTDTQYF	TGTGCCAGCAGTTCGAGGGAGAGCGGGATCTTGACAGATACGCAGTATTTT
NA	TRBD1	14	TRBV27	TRBJ1-2	CASSFHDRGNGYTF	TGTGCCAGCAGTTTCCATGACAGGGGGAATGGCTACACCTTC
NA	NA	15	TRBV5-4	TRBJ2-1	CASSYRGGSYNEQFF	TGTGCCAGCAGCTACAGGGGAGGCTCCTACAATGAGCAGTTCTTC
NA	TRBD1	16	TRBV15	TRBJ1-5	CATSASRDRNNQPQHF	TGTGCCACCAGCGCGTCCCGGGACAGAAACAATCAGCCCCAGCATTTT
NA	NA	15	TRBV5-4	TRBJ2-3	CASSPHPRGTDTQYF	TGTGCCAGCAGCCCCCACCCTCGGGGCACAGATACGCAGTATTTT
once	TRBD1	14	TRBV3-1/TRBV3-2	TRBJ2-7	CASSHGQANYEQYF	TGTGCCAGCAGCCACGGACAGGCAAACTACGAGCAGTACTTC
NA	TRBD1	17	TRBV5-1	TRBJ2-3	CASSYLGRGSNTDTQYF	TGCGCCAGCAGCTACCTGGGCAGGGGGTCAAACACAGATACGCAGTATTTT
NA	NA	13	TRBV4-1	TRBJ1-2	CASSQPTVYGYTF	TGCGCCAGCAGCCAACCGACGGTGTATGGCTACACCTTC
NA	TRBD1	17	TRBV6-4	TRBJ1-3	CASSDTGQPISGNTIYF	TGTGCCAGCAGTGACACGGGACAGCCGATCTCTGGAAACACCATATATTTT
once	TRBD1	15	TRBV7-9	TRBJ2-7	CASSLVETGSYEQYF	TGTGCCAGCAGCTTAGTGGAGACAGGGTCCTACGAGCAGTACTTC
once	TRBD2	16	TRBV14	TRBJ2-7	CASSQGGSGRQVEQYF	TGTGCCAGCAGCCAAGGAGGTAGCGGGAGGCAGGTCGAGCAGTACTTC